The 28 T cell receptor beta chains in this list originate from one sample, sequenced in a study of T cell responses to AZD1222 COVID-19 vaccine. Repertoires were generated with immunoSEQ multiplex PCR, while TCRdb's copy carries only in-frame clones and drops some. The repertoire consists of more than 70,000 clones, with about 88% occurring once and the leading ten covering 5%. Sequencing used peripheral blood, obtained 28 days after the second AZD1222 dose. The source of these receptors is an adult who received the AZD1222 COVID-19 vaccine.

CDR3 protein: CASSLGTGGFSSYNSPLHF. The DNA for the CDR3 is TGTGCCAGCAGCTTAGGGACAGGGGGCTTTAGTTCCTATAATTCACCCCTCCACTTT. The chain has TRBV9 and TRBJ1-6; 12 bases align to TRBD1. Germline CDR1 and CDR2: SGDLS and YYNGEE. The V and J ends lost 4 bases and 1 base, in that order; junction bases with no gene match: 9. CDR3 length equals 19 residues.

As DNA, the CDR3 is TGCGCCAGCAGCCCCCTGGTGGCGGGGGGGAAAGATACGCAGTATTTT. Protein product: CASSPLVAGGKDTQYF. V and J are TRBV5-1 and TRBJ2-3; 9 positions match TRBD2. The germline gives CDR1 SGHRS, CDR2 YFSETQ. This CDR3 region has 16 residues. The V and J ends lost 4 bases and 5 bases, in that order; junction bases with no gene match: 11.

The gene calls are TRBV2 and TRBJ2-7; D perhaps matches TRBD2 (5 bases). The CDR3 extends over 14 amino acids. V lost 4 bases to trimming and J lost 3 bases, with 13 bases between them. The germline CDR1 and CDR2 sequences are SNHLY and FYNNEI. The CDR3 nucleotides are TGTGCCAGCAGTGTTAACACGGGAAGCTACGAGCAGTACTTC. Translating it yields CASSVNTGSYEQYF. Filled out from reference TRBV2 and TRBJ2-7, the complete variable domain reads EPEVTQTPSHQVTQMGQEVILRCVPISNHLYFYWYRQILGQKVEFLVSFYNNEISEKSEIFDDQFSVERPDGSNFTLKIRSTKLEDSAMYFCASSVNTGSYEQYFGPGTRLTVT.

This rearrangement joins TRBV5-1 to TRBJ1-2; TRBD1 is a possible D gene (5 bases). The CDR3 covers 14 residues. CDR1 SGHRS and CDR2 YFSETQ come from the germline V gene. V was shortened by 4 bases and J by 4 bases, with 14 bases between the two germline ends. The CDR3 sequence is CASSPGEGTYGYTF. The DNA for the CDR3 is TGCGCCAGCAGCCCCGGTGAGGGGACCTATGGCTACACCTTC.

The chain joins TRBV4-2 to TRBJ1-3, with 8 bases matching TRBD1. The CDR3 sequence is 17 residues long. Germline trimming cut 3 bases from V and 0 bases from J; bases unmatched to any gene: 7. Germline V CDR1 and CDR2: LGHNA, YNFKEQ. CDR3 in amino acids: CASSHWGTGGSGNTIYF. Here the CDR3 DNA reads TGTGCCAGCAGCCACTGGGGGACAGGCGGCTCTGGAAACACCATATATTTT.

The V call is TRBV4-1, the J call TRBJ1-2; TRBD1 matches 11 bases. The V segment lost 5 bases and the J segment 7 bases; nucleotides outside the gene matches: 12. The CDR3 totals 16 residues. Germline lookup yields CDR1 MGHRA and CDR2 YSYEKL. The DNA of the CDR3 is TGCGCCAGCAGCGGACAGGGGGCGCTTAGTAGGTCTGGCTACACCTTC. It specifies CASSGQGALSRSGYTF.

This chain connects TRBV10-2 to TRBJ1-2; D perhaps matches TRBD1 (6 bases). V gave up 0 bases and J gave up 4 bases, with 15 bases separating them. The CDR3 has 16 amino acids. CDR1 is WSHSY, CDR2 SAAADI, per germline. The DNA of the CDR3 is TGCGCCAGCAGTGAGTCGGGGGGGGGCCATCTCTATGGCTACACCTTC. Translation gives CASSESGGGHLYGYTF.

The chain uses TRBV5-4 and TRBJ1-1; weak D call: TRBD1 (5 bases). This CDR3 comprises 16 residues. V was shortened by 0 bases and J by 5 bases, with 17 bases between the two germline ends. Germline V gene data show CDR1 as SGHNT and CDR2 as YYREEE (reference sequence). The CDR3: CASSLEVVGGNTEAFF. CDR3 in DNA: TGTGCCAGCAGCTTGGAGGTGGTGGGGGGGAATACTGAAGCTTTCTTT. Together with reference TRBV5-4 and TRBJ1-1, the CDR3 gives the full variable domain: ETGVTQSPTHLIKTRGQQVTLRCSSQSGHNTVSWYQQALGQGPQFIFQYYREEENGRGNFPPRFSGLQFPNYSSELNVNALELDDSALYLCASSLEVVGGNTEAFFGQGTRLTVV.

CDR3 sequence reads: CASSLGQLNTEAFF. The CDR3 nucleotides are TGTGCCAGCAGCCTAGGACAGTTGAACACTGAAGCTTTCTTT. The chain has TRBV7-9 and TRBJ1-1, with D possibly matching TRBD1 (6 bases). The germline V gene has CDR1 SEHNR and CDR2 FQNEAQ (reference sequence). V gave up 5 bases and J gave up 0 bases, with 10 bases separating them. There are 14 residues in the CDR3.

This chain connects TRBV5-1 to TRBJ2-2; TRBD2 aligns across 13 bases. CDR3 length: 16 residues. The trim removed 4 bases at V and 7 bases at J, leaving 7 bases unmatched. Looked up from germline, CDR1 is SGHRS and CDR2 is YFSETQ. For the CDR3, the DNA is TGCGCCAGCAGCGAGGGACTAGCGGGGCCGGACGGGGAGCTGTTTTTT. This sequence encodes CASSEGLAGPDGELFF.

V usage is TRBV7-8 and J usage is TRBJ2-1, with 9 bases fitting TRBD2. The CDR3 has 15 residues. CDR1 and CDR2 (germline): SGHVS, FQNEAQ. V was clipped by 3 bases and J by 2 bases; unmatched bases: 2. The chain's CDR3 is CASSFAGGPYNEQFF. In DNA, the CDR3 is TGTGCCAGCAGCTTTGCGGGGGGGCCCTACAATGAGCAGTTCTTC.

This sequence joins TRBV7-8 and TRBJ1-2, with D unclear. CDR3 length: 13 amino acids. Germline V lookup: CDR1 SGHVS, CDR2 FQNEAQ. Trimming took 6 bases from V and 3 from J, leaving 11 bases between them. CDR3 in DNA: TGTGCCAGCAGTAGGCAGCCGGACTATGGCTACACCTTC. Translated: CASSRQPDYGYTF.

The rearrangement uses TRBV7-3 and TRBJ1-2, with unresolved D. Trimming shortened V by 8 bases and J by 5 bases, and 15 bases separated the two germline ends. The germline gives CDR1 SGHTA, CDR2 FQGTGA. This CDR3 comprises 13 residues. CDR3 nucleotide sequence: TGTGCCAGCGGCCCCGGGGAAGGGTATGGCTACACCTTC. It encodes CASGPGEGYGYTF.

This rearrangement joins TRBV7-3 to TRBJ1-3; D ambiguous. CDR1 and CDR2 (germline): SGHTA, FQGTGA. The V end was cut by 5 bases, the J end by 0 bases, with 8 bases between. The CDR3 extends over 14 amino acids. Here the CDR3 reads CASSTSPSGNTIYF. The DNA of the CDR3 is TGTGCCAGCAGCACATCTCCCTCTGGAAACACCATATATTTT.

The sample holds a few counts of this clone. V is TRBV19 and J is TRBJ1-2; 11 bases are a match to TRBD1. The germline gives CDR1 LNHDA, CDR2 SQIVND (reference sequence). J was trimmed by 6 bases and V by 5 bases; bases with no gene match: 14. The CDR3 sequence is 17 residues long. CDR3 coding DNA: TGTGCCAGTAGTCCCAGGACAGGGGGCGTATTCAGCCATGGCTACACCTTC. It codes for CASSPRTGGVFSHGYTF. Complete variable domain (other parts from reference TRBV19 and TRBJ1-2): DGGITQSPKYLFRKEGQNVTLSCEQNLNHDAMYWYRQDPGQGLRLIYYSQIVNDFQKGDIAEGYSVSREKKESFPLTVTSAQKNPTAFYLCASSPRTGGVFSHGYTFGSGTRLTVV.

This clone was counted between two and nine times. The chain recombines TRBV28 with TRBJ1-4; D is undetermined. The CDR3 extends over 15 amino acids. V lost 7 bases and J lost 2, with 14 bases in between. Germline CDR1 is MDHEN and CDR2 is SYDVKM. For the CDR3, the DNA is TGTGCCAGCACCCGAAGTCGGGGTACTAATGAAAAACTGTTTTTT. Translated: CASTRSRGTNEKLFF.

This clone is a singleton in its sample. The chain employs TRBV12-3 or TRBV12-4 and TRBJ2-1; 9 bases agree with TRBD1. The CDR3 spans 13 residues. V lost 7 bases, J lost 5 bases, and 3 bases stayed unmatched. The CDR3 is CASIDRGNNEQFF. DNA of the CDR3: TGTGCCAGCATTGACAGGGGGAACAATGAGCAGTTCTTC.

The genes are TRBV5-4 and TRBJ2-7; TRBD2 is a possible D gene (6 bases). The germline gives CDR1 SGHNT, CDR2 YYREEE (reference sequence). V was clipped by 3 bases and J by 7 bases, with 14 bases between them. The CDR3 loop spans 13 amino acids. This chain's CDR3 is CASSSASREEQYF. CDR3 nucleotide sequence: TGTGCCAGCAGCTCGGCGAGCCGGGAGGAGCAGTACTTC.

This clone showed up just once. The CDR3 sequence is CASSENPLRRTGRNTEAFF. CDR3 nucleotide sequence: TGTGCCAGCAGTGAAAACCCCCTTAGGAGAACGGGACGGAACACTGAAGCTTTCTTT. The J gene is TRBJ1-1, the V gene TRBV6-1, with a possible D match to TRBD1 (5 bases). CDR3 length: 19 amino acids. V was shortened by 2 bases and J by 1 base, with 23 bases between the two germline ends. Germline V gene sequence: CDR1 MNHNS, CDR2 SASEGT.

This chain joins TRBV10-1 and TRBJ1-6; weak D call: TRBD1 (6 bases). In germline, CDR1 is WNHNN, CDR2 SYGVQD (reference sequence). The V end was cut by 3 bases, the J end by 9 bases, with 12 bases between. The CDR3 runs 14 residues. This CDR3 reads CASSDEGVGSPLHF. The CDR3 region has the DNA TGCGCCAGCAGTGACGAGGGGGTCGGTTCACCCCTCCACTTT.

CDR3 residues: CASIVGPGGTEAFF. As DNA, the CDR3 is TGTGCCAGTATAGTAGGGCCTGGGGGCACTGAAGCTTTCTTT. This chain uses TRBV19 with TRBJ1-1, with TRBD1 as a possible D gene (5 bases). Deletions cut 7 bases from V and 4 bases from J, with 16 bases between. This CDR3 has 14 residues. The germline V gene encodes CDR1 LNHDA and CDR2 SQIVND (reference sequence).

The chain carries TRBV7-6 and TRBJ1-6; 7 bases line up with TRBD1. After removal of 3 bases from V and 5 bases from J, the junction contained 4 bases not matched to a gene. The CDR3 is 15 residues long. The germline V gene has CDR1 SGHVS and CDR2 FNYEAQ. CDR3 amino acids: CASSFQQGNNSPLHF. For the CDR3, the DNA is TGTGCCAGCAGCTTCCAACAGGGGAATAATTCACCCCTCCACTTT.

The chain links TRBV5-1 to TRBJ1-2; TRBD1 aligns across 9 bases. This CDR3 spans 14 amino acids. The germline V gene has CDR1 SGHRS and CDR2 YFSETQ. Unmatched junction bases numbered 3, after V lost 1 base and J lost 5 bases. CDR3 sequence reads: CASSLTGGGYGYTF. DNA of the CDR3: TGCGCCAGCAGCTTGACAGGGGGCGGTTATGGCTACACCTTC. Combining the CDR3 with reference TRBV5-1 and TRBJ1-2 gives the whole variable domain KAGVTQTPRYLIKTRGQQVTLSCSPISGHRSVSWYQQTPGQGLQFLFEYFSETQRNKGNFPGRFSGRQFSNSRSEMNVSTLELGDSALYLCASSLTGGGYGYTFGSGTRLTVV.

V usage is TRBV28 and J usage is TRBJ2-5; 8 bases match TRBD1. Germline CDR1 is MDHEN and CDR2 is SYDVKM. V dropped 5 bases and J dropped 2; count of bases not matched to a gene: 4. This CDR3 comprises 14 residues. The CDR3 reads CASSTGTGQETQYF. In DNA form, the CDR3 reads TGTGCCAGCAGTACCGGGACAGGTCAAGAGACCCAGTACTTC.

J is TRBJ2-7 and V is TRBV6-5, with 9 bases that match TRBD1. This CDR3 contains 15 residues. Germline V lookup: CDR1 MNHEY, CDR2 SVGAGI. V lost 3 bases, J lost 6 bases, and 9 bases stayed unmatched. The DNA of the CDR3 is TGTGCCAGCAGTTATTCGAGGACAGGGGACACCGAGCAGTACTTC. Its translation is CASSYSRTGDTEQYF.

The chain links TRBV4-1 to TRBJ1-3; no definite D call. The V end was cut by 1 base, the J end by 1 base, with 5 bases between. Germline V gene data show CDR1 as MGHRA and CDR2 as YSYEKL. The CDR3 sequence is 14 residues long. DNA for the CDR3: TGCGCCAGCAGCCAAGCAGGATCTGGAAACACCATATATTTT. This codes for CASSQAGSGNTIYF.

This sequence joins TRBV10-1 and TRBJ1-1; D remains ambiguous. There are 12 residues in the CDR3. V was pared by 9 bases and J by 5 bases, with 13 bases between. Germline loops: CDR1 WNHNN, CDR2 SYGVQD (reference sequence). Written as DNA, the CDR3 is TGCGCCAGAAAGAAGTTGGTTACTGAAGCTTTCTTT. Residues: CARKKLVTEAFF.

This chain uses TRBV6-5 with TRBJ1-6; TRBD1 might be the D (5 bases). V lost 6 bases, J lost 8 bases, and 17 bases lay in between. CDR1 is MNHEY, CDR2 SVGAGI, per germline. This CDR3 spans 15 amino acids. The CDR3 sequence: CASRETQGEDSPLHF. The CDR3 DNA follows: TGTGCCAGCAGAGAGACTCAAGGGGAGGATTCACCCCTCCACTTT.